This T cell receptor (beta chain) was found in a study of T cell repertoires in cytomegalovirus infection. Background on the study: Matching HLA type, along with CMV infection, was indicated by public TCR beta signatures. Whole-study results and caveats: Clonotype analysis showed dominance of the ex vivo response by HLA-C-restricted CMV-specific TCR beta clonotypes.

This clonotype was observed at least ten times. The antigen is unknown. Germline CDR1 MNHEY, CDR2 SMNVEV (reference sequence). The CDR3 totals 14 residues. The ends were cut back, 6 bases at V and 7 bases at J, with 19 bases in the middle. TCRdb recomputed calls from the reads with MiXCR, one row per CDR3 protein. The sample records under 600,000 distinct CDR3 sequences, 15% to 20% being singletons. What was sequenced was CD8+ T cells from PBMCs. This TCR derives from a human donor in good health (CMV status not recorded). Some clones in this sample may be carry-over from other donors' samples. The rearrangement joins TRBV27 to TRBJ2-7, with D tentatively TRBD2 (5 bases). CDR3 sequence: CASRRVGATREQYF. The DNA for the CDR3 is TGTGCCAGCAGGAGAGTGGGAGCTACGCGGGAGCAGTACTTC.